The 24 T cell receptor beta chains in this list originate from one sample, sequenced in a study of CD8+CD57+ T cells in acquired aplastic anemia listed by TCRdb under 2018. Expansion of CD8+CD57+ cells had been shown by flow cytometry in the patients chosen for sequencing. The sequencer listed for this sample is Illumina HiSeq 2000. TCR beta VDJ combination and CDR3 sequence profiling used genomic DNA as the template. Clones were called with MiXCR by TCRdb after fastp trimmed the public reads at Q25, and only in-frame beta chains were retained. Identical CDR3 protein sequences are pooled into one entry, listed with their most common genes and DNA. The sample table lists nearly 60,000 distinct CDR3 sequences, roughly three fifths of them with a count of one. Roughly 15% of the sample is in the top ten clones. Sequencing was performed on sorted CD4+, CD8+, or CD8+CD57+ T cells (not recorded which) from PBMCs. The receptors were sampled from a human donor with aplastic anemia.

The chain joins TRBV10-3 to TRBJ1-5; no firm D call. The germline V and J ends were trimmed by 1 base and 0 bases, with 7 bases remaining between them. This CDR3 comprises 15 residues. Germline loops: CDR1 ENHRY, CDR2 SYGVKD. In nucleotides, the CDR3 is TGTGCCATCAGTGAGTTCAGCGATAGCAATCAGCCCCAGCATTTT. Encoded protein: CAISEFSDSNQPQHF.

In its sample, this clonotype is medium-sized (0.01 to 0.1%). The chain recombines TRBV15 with TRBJ1-5, with D uncertain. Germline assignment: CDR1 LNHNV and CDR2 YYDKDF (reference sequence). V lost 0 bases to trimming and J lost 7 bases, with 7 bases between them. The CDR3 covers 13 residues. CDR3 amino acids: CATSRDLGQPQHF. The CDR3 DNA is TGTGCCACCAGCAGAGATCTGGGGCAGCCCCAGCATTTT. The variable domain in full, completed from reference TRBV15 and TRBJ1-5, reads DAMVIQNPRYQVTQFGKPVTLSCSQTLNHNVMYWYQQKSSQAPKLLFHYYDKDFNNEADTPDNFQSRRPNTSFCFLDIRSPGLGDTAMYLCATSRDLGQPQHFGDGTRLSIL.

This chain joins TRBV7-8 and TRBJ2-4; tentative D call: TRBD1 (5 bases). V dropped 5 bases and J dropped 5 bases, with 7 bases sitting between them. The CDR3 runs 12 residues. Germline values: CDR1 SGHVS, CDR2 FQNEAQ. CDR3 in DNA: TGTGCCAGCAGCCAGACAGAAAACATTCAGTACTTC. It specifies CASSQTENIQYF.

Only one count was recorded for this clonotype. The chain couples TRBV20-1 to TRBJ2-2; no firm D call. The germline gives CDR1 DFQATT, CDR2 SNEGSKA (reference sequence). Trimming took off 4 bases at V and 5 bases at J, with 14 bases between the two ends. CDR3 length: 14 amino acids. In DNA, the CDR3 is TGCAGTGCTATGGATCGGAAAGGTACCGGGGAGCTGTTTTTT. Its protein product is CSAMDRKGTGELFF.

Sample share makes this clonotype medium-sized. This sequence joins TRBV24-1 and TRBJ2-3; possible D gene TRBD1, 5 bases. V was clipped by 5 bases and J by 2 bases, with 13 bases between them. Germline V CDR1 and CDR2: KGHDR, SFDVKD. The CDR3 runs 15 residues. The CDR3 loop is CATSAFREDTDTQYF. In DNA, the CDR3 is TGTGCCACCAGTGCTTTCAGGGAAGACACAGATACGCAGTATTTT.

This clonotype was detected once. The chain couples TRBV29-1 to TRBJ2-5; D is unresolved. The germline V gene has CDR1 SQVTM and CDR2 ANQGSEA. V gave up 6 bases and J gave up 4 bases, with 12 bases separating them. The CDR3 runs to 12 residues. This chain's CDR3 is CSVLALVETQYF. The CDR3, as DNA: TGCAGCGTGCTGGCCCTCGTAGAGACCCAGTACTTC.

The CDR3 spells CATSRRGAWAEQYF. DNA of the CDR3: TGTGCCACCAGCAGAAGGGGCGCTTGGGCCGAGCAGTACTTC. The chain joins TRBV15 to TRBJ2-7; D might be TRBD1 (5 bases). Trimming removed 2 bases at V and 6 bases at J, with 14 bases between. The CDR3 extends over 14 amino acids. Germline assignment: CDR1 LNHNV and CDR2 YYDKDF (reference sequence).

The chain employs TRBV25-1 and TRBJ1-1; D not certain. Germline V CDR1 and CDR2: MGHDK, SYGVNS. Trimming left V 6 bases short and J 3 bases short, with 11 bases between. The CDR3 loop spans 13 amino acids. The chain's CDR3 is CASSIGRDTEAFF. The CDR3 DNA reads as TGTGCCAGCAGCATAGGACGTGACACTGAAGCTTTCTTT.

V is TRBV27 and J is TRBJ2-7, with 9 bases that match TRBD1. The ends lost 6 bases at V and 7 bases at J; junction bases unmatched: 4. Per germline, CDR1 MNHEY and CDR2 SMNVEV (reference sequence). The CDR3 totals 12 residues. As DNA, the CDR3 is TGTGCCAGCAGGACAGGGGGTCTAGAGCAGTACTTC. Its translation: CASRTGGLEQYF.

The chain links TRBV19 to TRBJ2-7; 10 bases agree with TRBD1. Germline V gene sequence: CDR1 LNHDA, CDR2 SQIVND (reference sequence). J was trimmed by 2 bases and V by 5 bases; bases with no gene match: 6. There are 15 residues in the CDR3. In DNA form, the CDR3 reads TGTGCCAGTAGTCCAAGACAGGGGGCAACCTACGAGCAGTACTTC. Residues: CASSPRQGATYEQYF.

The chain carries TRBV4-2 and TRBJ1-4, with TRBD1 as a possible D gene (5 bases). V was clipped by 0 bases and J by 1 base, with 6 bases between them. CDR3 length: 15 amino acids. Germline loops: CDR1 LGHNA, CDR2 YNFKEQ. For the CDR3, the DNA is TGTGCCAGCAGCCAAGAGGGGCTAACTAATGAAAAACTGTTTTTT. This encodes CASSQEGLTNEKLFF.

This clonotype has ten or more counts. V is TRBV5-5 and J is TRBJ1-2, with 8 positions matching TRBD1. The CDR3 loop spans 16 amino acids. Trimming removed 0 bases from V and 4 bases from J; junction bases left unmatched: 8. CDR1 and CDR2 (germline): SGHKS, YYEKEE (reference sequence). For the CDR3, the DNA is TGTGCCAGCAGCTTGGAGGTGGCAGGGGGCTTCTATGGCTACACCTTC. Amino acid sequence: CASSLEVAGGFYGYTF.

This clonotype was observed at least ten times. The V call is TRBV4-3, the J call TRBJ1-2; D is ambiguous. The CDR3 covers 16 residues. The germline V and J ends were trimmed by 1 base and 2 bases, with 14 bases remaining between them. Germline lookup yields CDR1 LGHNA and CDR2 YSLEER. The CDR3 sequence: CASSQGLHSPNYGYTF. The CDR3 DNA follows: TGCGCCAGCAGCCAAGGGCTGCACAGCCCCAACTATGGCTACACCTTC.

This clonotype is labeled as medium-sized. The chain has TRBV25-1 and TRBJ2-2, with no clear D. Trimming pared 3 bases from V and 5 bases from J, leaving 7 bases between. CDR1 MGHDK and CDR2 SYGVNS come from the germline V gene. The CDR3 runs to 13 residues. The CDR3 DNA reads TGTGCCAGCAGTGACCTCGGGACCGGGGAGCTGTTTTTT. Its translation is CASSDLGTGELFF.

This clonotype has at least ten counts. Relative to the germline gene, one junction end is altered; a read error may explain this. This chain uses TRBV9 with TRBJ2-1, with D tentatively TRBD1 or TRBD2 (5 bases each). The length of the CDR3 is 13 residues. The germline V gene has CDR1 SGDLS and CDR2 YYNGEE. The chain's CDR3 is CDSSRDALNEQFF. The CDR3 DNA is TGTGACAGCAGCCGGGACGCCCTCAATGAGCAGTTCTTC.

V and J are TRBV25-1 and TRBJ1-2; possibly TRBD1 for D (5 bases). The CDR3 covers 14 residues. V was cut by 4 bases and J by 4 bases, with 13 bases left in between. Germline loops: CDR1 MGHDK, CDR2 SYGVNS. The CDR3 sequence: CASSGVQGAYGYTF. In DNA form, the CDR3 reads TGTGCCAGCAGTGGAGTCCAGGGCGCCTATGGCTACACCTTC.

The V and J genes are TRBV24-1 and TRBJ2-1, with 7 bases matching TRBD2. CDR3 length: 15 amino acids. The V segment lost 4 bases and the J segment 7 bases; nucleotides outside the gene matches: 9. In germline, CDR1 is KGHDR, CDR2 SFDVKD. CDR3 nucleotides: TGTGCCACCAGTGACCCGGGACTACCCCGTAATGAGCAGTTCTTC. Translation: CATSDPGLPRNEQFF.

The chain joins TRBV19 to TRBJ1-6, with D tentatively TRBD1 (5 bases). The CDR3 is made up of 15 amino acids. Germline V gives CDR1 LNHDA, CDR2 SQIVND (reference sequence). The V end lost 4 bases, the J end lost 9 bases, and 16 bases lay between the germline ends. The CDR3 DNA reads as TGTGCCAGTAGTAGTTCCCAGGGCAGCACTTCACCCCTCCACTTT. Amino acids: CASSSSQGSTSPLHF.

This chain's CDR3 is CATSSPPQTGPAQPQHF. The CDR3 region has the DNA TGTGCCACCAGCAGCCCTCCACAGACAGGGCCAGCTCAGCCCCAGCATTTT. The chain is built from TRBV15 and TRBJ1-5, with TRBD1 matching 7 bases. This CDR3 has 17 residues. Trimming took 3 bases from V and 6 from J; bases not matched to a gene: 14. The V gene's germline CDR1 is LNHNV and CDR2 YYDKDF (reference sequence).

V usage is TRBV2 and J usage is TRBJ1-5, with D possibly TRBD1 on 6 matching bases. V was trimmed by 7 bases and J by 3 bases, leaving 10 bases between them. This CDR3 has 13 residues. Germline-derived CDR1 and CDR2 are SNHLY and FYNNEI. CDR3 loop: CASMGGLNQPQHF. Here the CDR3 DNA reads TGTGCCAGCATGGGGGGCCTCAATCAGCCCCAGCATTTT.

In this sample, this clonotype turned up many times. The chain combines TRBV5-6 with TRBJ1-2; a weak D match, TRBD1 (5 bases). CDR3 length equals 15 residues. V dropped 2 bases and J dropped 6 bases, with 17 bases sitting between them. The germline V gene encodes CDR1 SGHDT and CDR2 YYEEEE. The CDR3 sequence: CASSFRDYGLDGYTF. CDR3 sequence (DNA): TGTGCCAGCAGCTTCCGGGACTACGGCCTGGATGGCTACACCTTC.

The chain employs TRBV7-2 and TRBJ2-7; TRBD1 matches 7 bases. The trim removed 1 base at V and 3 bases at J, leaving 3 bases unmatched. CDR1 is SGHTA, CDR2 FQGNSA, per germline. This CDR3 has 14 residues. CDR3 bases: TGTGCCAGCAGCTTAGAAGACAGGGACTACGAGCAGTACTTC. Amino acid sequence: CASSLEDRDYEQYF.

The J gene is TRBJ2-7, the V gene TRBV4-2; tentatively, D is TRBD2 (5 bases). This CDR3 comprises 15 residues. The V gene's germline CDR1 is LGHNA and CDR2 YNFKEQ. The ends were cut back, 4 bases at V and 4 bases at J, with 17 bases in the middle. The CDR3 loop is CASSLFPGRGYEQYV. The CDR3 DNA reads TGTGCCAGCAGCCTATTCCCGGGGAGAGGGTACGAGCAGTACGTC.

This chain uses TRBV19 with TRBJ1-6, with 10 bases identical to TRBD1. Germline V CDR1 and CDR2: LNHDA, SQIVND (reference sequence). This CDR3 is built from 15 residues. V lost 4 bases, J lost 7 bases, and 4 bases stayed unmatched. CDR3 nucleotide sequence: TGTGCCAGTAGTACGCAGGGACAGGGGAATTCACCCCTCCACTTT. It yields the protein CASSTQGQGNSPLHF.